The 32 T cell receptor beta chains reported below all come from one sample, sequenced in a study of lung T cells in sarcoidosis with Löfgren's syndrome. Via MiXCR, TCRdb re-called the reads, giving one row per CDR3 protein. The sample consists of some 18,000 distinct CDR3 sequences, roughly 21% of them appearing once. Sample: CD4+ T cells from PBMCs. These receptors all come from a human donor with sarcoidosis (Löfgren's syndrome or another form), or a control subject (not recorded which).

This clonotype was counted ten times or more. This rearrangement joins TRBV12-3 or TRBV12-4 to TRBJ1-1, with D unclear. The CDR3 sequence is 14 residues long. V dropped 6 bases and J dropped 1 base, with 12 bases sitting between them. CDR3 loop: CASSLPPGNTEAFF. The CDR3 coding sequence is TGTGCCAGCAGCCTTCCGCCTGGGAACACTGAAGCTTTCTTT.

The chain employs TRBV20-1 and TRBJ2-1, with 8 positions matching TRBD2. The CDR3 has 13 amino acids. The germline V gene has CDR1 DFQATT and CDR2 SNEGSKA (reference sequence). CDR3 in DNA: TGCAGCGCAAAGCGGGAGATGAGGGATGAGCAGTTCTTC. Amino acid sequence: CSAKREMRDEQFF.

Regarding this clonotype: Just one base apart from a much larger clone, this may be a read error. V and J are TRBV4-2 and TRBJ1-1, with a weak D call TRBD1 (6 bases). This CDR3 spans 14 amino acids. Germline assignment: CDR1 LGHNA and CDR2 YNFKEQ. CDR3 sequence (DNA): TGTGTCAGCAGCCTTACGAGAGGGGGCACTGAAGCTTTCTTT. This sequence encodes CVSSLTRGGTEAFF.

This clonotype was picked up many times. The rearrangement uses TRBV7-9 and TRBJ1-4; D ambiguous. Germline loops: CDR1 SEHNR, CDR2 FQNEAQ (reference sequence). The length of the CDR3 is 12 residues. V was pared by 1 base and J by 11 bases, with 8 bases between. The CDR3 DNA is TGTGCCAGCAGCTTAGAGGAATTTAAACTGTTTTTT. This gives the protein CASSLEEFKLFF.

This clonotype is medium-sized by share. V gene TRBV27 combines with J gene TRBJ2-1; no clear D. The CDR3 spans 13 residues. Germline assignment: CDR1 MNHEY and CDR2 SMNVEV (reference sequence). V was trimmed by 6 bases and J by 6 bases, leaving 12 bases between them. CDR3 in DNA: TGTGCCAGCAGCCCAATTGACGGCAATGAGCAGTTCTTC. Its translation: CASSPIDGNEQFF.

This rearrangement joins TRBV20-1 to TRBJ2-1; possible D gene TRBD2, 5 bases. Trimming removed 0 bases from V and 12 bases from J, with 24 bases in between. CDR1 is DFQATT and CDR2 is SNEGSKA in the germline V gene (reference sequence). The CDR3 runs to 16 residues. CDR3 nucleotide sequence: TGCAGTGCTAGAGAGTTTAGCAGGAGATTTCGGGATGGGCAGTTCTTC. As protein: CSAREFSRRFRDGQFF.

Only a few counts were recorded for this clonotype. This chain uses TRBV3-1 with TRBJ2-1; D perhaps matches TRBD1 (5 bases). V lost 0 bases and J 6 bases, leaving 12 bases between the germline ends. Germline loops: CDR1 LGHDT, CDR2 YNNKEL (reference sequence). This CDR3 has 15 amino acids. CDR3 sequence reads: CASSQDGAGFNEQFF. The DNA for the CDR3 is TGTGCCAGCAGCCAAGATGGGGCAGGGTTCAATGAGCAGTTCTTC.

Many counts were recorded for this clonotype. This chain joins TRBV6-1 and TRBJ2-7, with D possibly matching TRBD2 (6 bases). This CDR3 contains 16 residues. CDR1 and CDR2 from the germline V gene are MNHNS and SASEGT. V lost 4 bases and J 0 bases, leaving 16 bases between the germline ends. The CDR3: CASSVRREPSSYEQYF. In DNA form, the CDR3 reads TGTGCCAGCAGTGTGAGGAGGGAGCCGAGCTCCTACGAGCAGTACTTC.

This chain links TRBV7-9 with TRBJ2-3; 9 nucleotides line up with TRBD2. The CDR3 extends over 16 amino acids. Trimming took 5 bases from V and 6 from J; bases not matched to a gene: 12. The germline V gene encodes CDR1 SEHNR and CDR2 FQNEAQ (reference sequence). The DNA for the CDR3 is TGTGCCAGCAGCCCCCGTGGTAGCGGGGGCCGGGATACGCAGTATTTT. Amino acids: CASSPRGSGGRDTQYF.

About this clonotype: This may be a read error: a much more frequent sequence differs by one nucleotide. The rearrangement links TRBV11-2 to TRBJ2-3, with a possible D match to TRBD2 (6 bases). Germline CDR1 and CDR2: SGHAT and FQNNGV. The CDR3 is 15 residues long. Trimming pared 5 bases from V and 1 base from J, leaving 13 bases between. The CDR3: CASSTRRGGTDTQYF. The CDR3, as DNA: TGTGCCAGCAGCACCCGGCGGGGCGGCACAGATACGCAGTATTTT.

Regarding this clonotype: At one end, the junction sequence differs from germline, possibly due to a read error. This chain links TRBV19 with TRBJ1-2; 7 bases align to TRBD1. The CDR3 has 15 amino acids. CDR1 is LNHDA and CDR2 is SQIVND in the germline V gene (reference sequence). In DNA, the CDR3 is TGTGCCCGTAGTGTCACAGGGGTACCTAACTATGGCTACACCTTC. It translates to CARSVTGVPNYGYTF.

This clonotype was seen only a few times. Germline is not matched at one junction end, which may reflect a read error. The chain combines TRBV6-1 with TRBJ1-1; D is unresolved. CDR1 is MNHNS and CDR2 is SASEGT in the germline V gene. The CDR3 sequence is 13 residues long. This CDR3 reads CAGSEVANREALF. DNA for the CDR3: TGTGCCGGCAGTGAAGTTGCGAATCGTGAAGCTCTCTTT.

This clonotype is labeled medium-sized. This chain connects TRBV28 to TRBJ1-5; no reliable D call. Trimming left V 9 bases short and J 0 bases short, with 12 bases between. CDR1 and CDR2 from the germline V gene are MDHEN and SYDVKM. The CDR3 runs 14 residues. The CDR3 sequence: CASSRQSSNQPQHF. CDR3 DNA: TGTGCCAGTTCTAGGCAGAGTAGCAATCAGCCCCAGCATTTT.

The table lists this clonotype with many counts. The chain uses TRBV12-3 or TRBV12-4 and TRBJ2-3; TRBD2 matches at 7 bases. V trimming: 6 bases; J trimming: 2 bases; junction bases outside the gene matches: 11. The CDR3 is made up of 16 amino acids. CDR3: CASRSRVAGFTDTQYF. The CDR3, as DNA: TGTGCCAGCAGATCCCGGGTAGCGGGTTTCACAGATACGCAGTATTTT.

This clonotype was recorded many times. The CDR3 coding sequence is TGCGCCAGCAGCAGAGGGGGGCAGAACACTGAAGCTTTCTTT. Protein sequence: CASSRGGQNTEAFF. This chain links TRBV5-1 with TRBJ1-1, with D maybe TRBD1 (6 bases). Trimming removed 4 bases at V and 1 base at J, with 11 bases between. Germline V gives CDR1 SGHRS, CDR2 YFSETQ. The CDR3 contains 14 residues. Together with reference TRBV5-1 and TRBJ1-1, the CDR3 gives the full variable domain: KAGVTQTPRYLIKTRGQQVTLSCSPISGHRSVSWYQQTPGQGLQFLFEYFSETQRNKGNFPGRFSGRQFSNSRSEMNVSTLELGDSALYLCASSRGGQNTEAFFGQGTRLTVV.

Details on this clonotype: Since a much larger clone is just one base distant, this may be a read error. The CDR3 bases are TGTGCCAACAGTCTCGCGGGGGCGACAGGGAGCAATCAGCCCCAGCATTTT. Protein product: CANSLAGATGSNQPQHF. The chain employs TRBV12-3 or TRBV12-4 and TRBJ1-5; 7 bases map to TRBD1. The CDR3 sequence is 17 residues long.

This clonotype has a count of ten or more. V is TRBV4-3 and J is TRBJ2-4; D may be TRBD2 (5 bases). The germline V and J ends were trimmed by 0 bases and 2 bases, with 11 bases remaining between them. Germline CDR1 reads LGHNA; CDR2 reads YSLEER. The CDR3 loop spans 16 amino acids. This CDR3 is CASSQDAGATKNIQYF. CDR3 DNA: TGCGCCAGCAGCCAAGACGCGGGTGCGACCAAAAACATTCAGTACTTC.

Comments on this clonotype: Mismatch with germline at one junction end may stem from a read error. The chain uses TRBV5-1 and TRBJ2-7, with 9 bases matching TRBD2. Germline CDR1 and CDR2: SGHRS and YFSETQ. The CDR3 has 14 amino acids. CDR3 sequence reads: CASRSEREAHERYF. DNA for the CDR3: TGCGCCAGCCGTTCAGAGCGGGAGGCCCACGAGCGGTACTTC.

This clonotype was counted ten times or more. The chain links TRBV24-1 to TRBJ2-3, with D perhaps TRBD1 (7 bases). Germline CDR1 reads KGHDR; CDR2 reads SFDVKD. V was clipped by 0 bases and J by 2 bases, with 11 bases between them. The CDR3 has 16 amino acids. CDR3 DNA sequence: TGTGCCACCAGTGATTTGTCCAGGGGGGACACAGATACGCAGTATTTT. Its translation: CATSDLSRGDTDTQYF.

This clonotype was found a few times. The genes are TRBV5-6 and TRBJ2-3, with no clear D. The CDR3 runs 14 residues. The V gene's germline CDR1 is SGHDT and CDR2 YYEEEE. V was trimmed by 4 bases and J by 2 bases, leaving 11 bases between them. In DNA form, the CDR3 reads TGTGCCAGCAGCCACGGACGTTTCACAGATACGCAGTATTTT. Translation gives CASSHGRFTDTQYF.

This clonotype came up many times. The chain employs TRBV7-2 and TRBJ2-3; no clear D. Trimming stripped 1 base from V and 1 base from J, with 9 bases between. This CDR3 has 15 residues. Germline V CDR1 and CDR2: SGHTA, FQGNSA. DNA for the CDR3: TGTGCCAGCAGCTTAGTGTCAGGAGGCACAGATACGCAGTATTTT. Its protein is CASSLVSGGTDTQYF.

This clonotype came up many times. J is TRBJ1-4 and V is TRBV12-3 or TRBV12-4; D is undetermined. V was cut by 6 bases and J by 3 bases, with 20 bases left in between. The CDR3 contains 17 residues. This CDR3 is CASRPGRGGKANEKLFF. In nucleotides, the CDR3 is TGTGCCAGCAGGCCGGGAAGAGGAGGGAAGGCTAATGAAAAACTGTTTTTT.

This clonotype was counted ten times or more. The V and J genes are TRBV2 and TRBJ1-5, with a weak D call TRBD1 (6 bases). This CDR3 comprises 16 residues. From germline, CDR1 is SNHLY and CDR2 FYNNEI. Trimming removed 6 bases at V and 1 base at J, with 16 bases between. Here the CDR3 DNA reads TGTGCCAGCAGGCAAGGGGGAAGGGGGAGCAATCAGCCCCAGCATTTT. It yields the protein CASRQGGRGSNQPQHF.

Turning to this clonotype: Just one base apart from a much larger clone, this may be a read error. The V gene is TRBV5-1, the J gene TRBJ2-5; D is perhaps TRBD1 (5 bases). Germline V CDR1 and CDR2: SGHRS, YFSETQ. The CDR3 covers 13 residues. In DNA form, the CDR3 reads TGCGCCAGCACCATTTGGGGCTCGGAGACCCAGCACTTC. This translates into CASTIWGSETQHF. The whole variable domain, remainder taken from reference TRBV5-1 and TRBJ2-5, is KAGVTQTPRYLIKTRGQQVTLSCSPISGHRSVSWYQQTPGQGLQFLFEYFSETQRNKGNFPGRFSGRQFSNSRSEMNVSTLELGDSALYLCASTIWGSETQHFGPGTRLLVL.

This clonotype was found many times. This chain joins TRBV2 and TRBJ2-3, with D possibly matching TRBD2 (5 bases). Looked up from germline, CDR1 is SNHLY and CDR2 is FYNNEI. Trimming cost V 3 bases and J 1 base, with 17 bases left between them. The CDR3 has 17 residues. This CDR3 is CASSDPRVEGGTDTQYF. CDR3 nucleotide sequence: TGTGCCAGCAGTGACCCCCGAGTTGAGGGAGGCACAGATACGCAGTATTTT.

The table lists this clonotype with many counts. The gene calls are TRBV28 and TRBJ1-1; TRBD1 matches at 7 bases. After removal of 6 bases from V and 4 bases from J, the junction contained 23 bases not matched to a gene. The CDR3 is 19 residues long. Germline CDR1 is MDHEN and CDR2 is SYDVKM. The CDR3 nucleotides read TGTGCCAGCAGAACATACCCAGCCGACAGGGCGGCGGGCGGCACTGAAGCTTTCTTT. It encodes CASRTYPADRAAGGTEAFF. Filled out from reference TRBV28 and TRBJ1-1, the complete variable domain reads DVKVTQSSRYLVKRTGEKVFLECVQDMDHENMFWYRQDPGLGLRLIYFSYDVKMKEKGDIPEGYSVSREKKERFSLILESASTNQTSMYLCASRTYPADRAAGGTEAFFGQGTRLTVV.

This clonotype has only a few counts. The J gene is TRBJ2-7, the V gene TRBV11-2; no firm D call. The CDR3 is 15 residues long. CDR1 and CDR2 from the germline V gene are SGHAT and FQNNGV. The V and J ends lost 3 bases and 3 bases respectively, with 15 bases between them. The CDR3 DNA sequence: TGTGCCAGCAGCTTTTCGTCCTCATCTTTCTACGAGCAGTACTTC. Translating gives CASSFSSSSFYEQYF.

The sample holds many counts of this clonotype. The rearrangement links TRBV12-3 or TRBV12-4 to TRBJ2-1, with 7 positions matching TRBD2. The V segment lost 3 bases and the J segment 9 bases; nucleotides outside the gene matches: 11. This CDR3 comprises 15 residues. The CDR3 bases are TGTGCCAGCAGTTTTACGGGAGGCACCCCCACTGAGCAGTTCTTC. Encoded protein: CASSFTGGTPTEQFF.

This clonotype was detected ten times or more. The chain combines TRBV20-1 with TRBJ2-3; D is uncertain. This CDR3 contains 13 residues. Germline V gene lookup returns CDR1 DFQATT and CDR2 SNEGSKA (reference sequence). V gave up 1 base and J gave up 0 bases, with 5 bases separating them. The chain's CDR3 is CSARGPSTDTQYF. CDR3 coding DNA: TGCAGTGCTAGAGGGCCGAGCACAGATACGCAGTATTTT.

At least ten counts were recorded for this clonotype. This chain's CDR3 is CASSPTGLNTEAFF. As DNA, the CDR3 is TGTGCCAGCAGCCCGACAGGCTTGAACACTGAAGCTTTCTTT. The chain is built from TRBV7-6 and TRBJ1-1, with D possibly TRBD1 on 6 matching bases. The germline CDR1 and CDR2 sequences are SGHVS and FNYEAQ. Trimming cost V 5 bases and J 0 bases, with 10 bases left between them. This CDR3 has 14 amino acids.

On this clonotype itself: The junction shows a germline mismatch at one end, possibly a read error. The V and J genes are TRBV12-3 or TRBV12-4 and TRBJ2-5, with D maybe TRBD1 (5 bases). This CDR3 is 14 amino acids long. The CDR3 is CASSLAGPQEIQDF. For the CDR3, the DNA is TGTGCCAGCAGTTTAGCGGGGCCTCAAGAGATCCAGGACTTC.

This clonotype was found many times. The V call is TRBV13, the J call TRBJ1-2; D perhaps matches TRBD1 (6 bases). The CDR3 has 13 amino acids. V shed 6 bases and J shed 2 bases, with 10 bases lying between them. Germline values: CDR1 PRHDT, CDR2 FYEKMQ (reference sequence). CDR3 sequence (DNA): TGTGCCAGCAGGCCTACAGGGAACTATGGCTACACCTTC. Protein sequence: CASRPTGNYGYTF.